This is a list of T cell receptor beta chains from one sample in a study of T cell changes during pregnancy in multiple sclerosis. TCRdb's table, derived via immunoSEQ multiplex PCR, lists solely in-frame clones and lacks some. The sample lists some 80,000 clones, about 94% occurring once. The source was CD4+ T cells from peripheral blood mononuclear cells, collected after pregnancy. The origin of the receptors is a female donor with multiple sclerosis, enrolled in a pregnancy study. CDR3s include the opening cysteine and the closing phenylalanine or tryptophan. D genes are given only for firm matches. Size values are once, few and many counts, or a class for expanded clones, and some rows have none.

V,length,size,D,J,DNA,CDR3
TRBV5-1,13,NA,NA,TRBJ2-1,TGCGCCAGCAGCTTTATCGAAGGGGGTGAGCAGTTCTTC,CASSFIEGGEQFF
TRBV4-2,13,NA,NA,TRBJ2-7,TGTGCCAGCAGCCAAGATTTAGCGGTCGAGCAGTACTTC,CASSQDLAVEQYF
TRBV28,15,NA,TRBD2,TRBJ2-4,TGTGCCAGCAGTTTAAGTAGCGGGAGGCCAAACATTCAGTACTTC,CASSLSSGRPNIQYF
TRBV5-1,15,NA,NA,TRBJ2-6,TGCGCCAGCAGCTTGGAACCCACAGGGGCCAACGTCCTGACTTTC,CASSLEPTGANVLTF
TRBV6-6,14,NA,TRBD1,TRBJ2-7,TGTGCCAGCAGTTACCCAGGGGGTTCGTACGAGCAGTACTTC,CASSYPGGSYEQYF
TRBV28,16,NA,NA,TRBJ1-5,TGTGCCAGCAGTCTAGCGGGGGGTACTAGCAATCAGCCCCAGCATTTT,CASSLAGGTSNQPQHF
TRBV28,13,NA,TRBD1,TRBJ2-2,TGTGCCAGCAGCGAACAGGGGGCCGGGGAGCTGTTTTTT,CASSEQGAGELFF
TRBV29-1,13,NA,TRBD1,TRBJ2-7,TGCAGCGTTACCGGGACAGGCCACTACGAGCAGTACTTC,CSVTGTGHYEQYF
TRBV5-8,15,NA,NA,TRBJ1-3,TGTGCCAGCAGCTTGGGACTTCACTCTGGAAACACCATATATTTT,CASSLGLHSGNTIYF
TRBV6-6,15,NA,NA,TRBJ2-1,TGTGCCAGCAGTTATAACCCTAGCGCCTACAATGAGCAGTTCTTC,CASSYNPSAYNEQFF
TRBV27,16,NA,TRBD2,TRBJ2-3,TGTGCCAGCAGTCCAATAGCGGGAGGGCATCCAGATACGCAGTATTTT,CASSPIAGGHPDTQYF
TRBV2,16,once,TRBD1,TRBJ2-7,TGTGCCAGCAGTGAAATCTTGGACAGGAGCTCCTACGAGCAGTACTTC,CASSEILDRSSYEQYF
TRBV7-2,16,NA,TRBD1,TRBJ1-2,TGTGCCAGCAGCTTTCAAGGGGGCTCAGCTAACTATGGCTACACCTTC,CASSFQGGSANYGYTF
TRBV5-1,11,NA,NA,TRBJ1-1,TGCGCCAGCAGCTGGGGGGGGGAAGCTTTCTTT,CASSWGGEAFF
TRBV19,12,once,NA,TRBJ1-1,TGTGCCAGTAGTATTCTAAACACTGAAGCTTTCTTT,CASSILNTEAFF
TRBV4-2,18,NA,TRBD2,TRBJ2-3,TGTGCCAGCAGCCACACAGCGGGAGGGCCCTCGGGCACAGATACGCAGTATTTT,CASSHTAGGPSGTDTQYF
TRBV28,17,NA,NA,TRBJ1-4,TGTGCCAGCAGTCTCTACCAGGGATCGAGGTGGAATGAAAAACTGTTTTTT,CASSLYQGSRWNEKLFF
TRBV15,15,NA,TRBD1,TRBJ2-7,TGTGCCACCAGCAGAGATCCGCAGGGGGTTTACGAGCAGTACTTC,CATSRDPQGVYEQYF
TRBV4-3,15,NA,TRBD1,TRBJ1-2,TGCGCCAGCAGCCAAGAAACGCAGGGGGCGAGGGGCTACACCTTC,CASSQETQGARGYTF
TRBV2,16,NA,TRBD2,TRBJ2-3,TGTGCCAGCAGTGAAGCCAGCGGGACCGGGTCAGATACGCAGTATTTT,CASSEASGTGSDTQYF
TRBV5-6,17,NA,TRBD2,TRBJ2-1,TGTGCCAGCAGCTTGTTACGACTAGCGGGGGTATACAATGAGCAGTTCTTC,CASSLLRLAGVYNEQFF
TRBV9,14,NA,TRBD1,TRBJ2-7,TGTGCCAGCGGGACTGGACAGGGGTTCGGCGAGCAGTACTTC,CASGTGQGFGEQYF
TRBV5-6,15,NA,NA,TRBJ1-2,TGTGCCAGCAGCTTGGGGCAGCCGGGGAGGTATGGCTACACCTTC,CASSLGQPGRYGYTF
TRBV19,14,NA,NA,TRBJ2-5,TGTGCCAGTAGTTCAACTACCTACCAAGAGACCCAGTACTTC,CASSSTTYQETQYF
TRBV7-6,15,NA,TRBD2,TRBJ2-3,TGTGCCAGCGGCAGACTAGCGGGAGGGCAAGATACGCAGTATTTT,CASGRLAGGQDTQYF
TRBV2,15,NA,TRBD2,TRBJ2-7,TGTGCCAGCTATTGGCAACGGGAGGGCTCCTACGAGCAGTACTTC,CASYWQREGSYEQYF